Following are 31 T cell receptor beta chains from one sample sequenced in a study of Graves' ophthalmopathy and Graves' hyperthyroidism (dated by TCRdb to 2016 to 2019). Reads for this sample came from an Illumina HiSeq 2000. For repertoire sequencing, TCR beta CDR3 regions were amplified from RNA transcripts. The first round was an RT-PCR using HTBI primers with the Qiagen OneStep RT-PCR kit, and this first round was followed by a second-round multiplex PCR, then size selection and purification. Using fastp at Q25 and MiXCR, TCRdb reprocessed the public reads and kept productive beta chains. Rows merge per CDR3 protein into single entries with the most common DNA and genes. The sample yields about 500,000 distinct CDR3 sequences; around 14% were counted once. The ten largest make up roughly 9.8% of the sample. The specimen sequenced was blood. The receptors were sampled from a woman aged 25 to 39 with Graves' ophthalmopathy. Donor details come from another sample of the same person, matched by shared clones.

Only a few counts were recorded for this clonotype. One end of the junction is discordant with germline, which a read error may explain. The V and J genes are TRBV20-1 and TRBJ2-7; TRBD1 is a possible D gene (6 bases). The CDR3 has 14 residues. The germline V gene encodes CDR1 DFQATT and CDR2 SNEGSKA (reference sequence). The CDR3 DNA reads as TGCAGTGCGAGAGTCCCCGGACAGAGCTACGAGCTGTACTTC. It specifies CSARVPGQSYELYF.

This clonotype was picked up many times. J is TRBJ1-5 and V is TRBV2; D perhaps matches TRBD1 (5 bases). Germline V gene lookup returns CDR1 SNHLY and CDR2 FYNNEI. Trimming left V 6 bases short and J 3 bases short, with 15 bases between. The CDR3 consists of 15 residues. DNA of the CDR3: TGTGCCAGCAGCCGGGACGGTACCCTCAATCAGCCCCAGCATTTT. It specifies CASSRDGTLNQPQHF.

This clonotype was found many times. CDR3: CASSLRSYGYEQYF. The DNA for the CDR3 is TGTGCCAGCAGCTTAAGGTCGTACGGCTACGAGCAGTACTTC. This chain uses TRBV11-3 with TRBJ2-7; D remains unclear. The CDR3 is 14 residues long. The germline gives CDR1 SGHNT, CDR2 YENEEA. V dropped 2 bases and J dropped 3 bases, with 11 bases sitting between them. Filled out from reference TRBV11-3 and TRBJ2-7, the complete variable domain reads EAGVVQSPRYKIIEKKQPVAFWCNPISGHNTLYWYLQNLGQGPELLIRYENEEAVDDSQLPKDRFSAERLKGVDSTLKIQPAELGDSAVYLCASSLRSYGYEQYFGPGTRLTVT.

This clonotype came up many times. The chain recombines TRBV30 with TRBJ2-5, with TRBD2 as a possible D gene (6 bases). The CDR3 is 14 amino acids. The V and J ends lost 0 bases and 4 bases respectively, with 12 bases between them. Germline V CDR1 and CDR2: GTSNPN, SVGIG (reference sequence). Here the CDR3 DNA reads TGTGCCTGGAGTGTACGGAGGGGCCGAGAGACCCAGTACTTC. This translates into CAWSVRRGRETQYF.

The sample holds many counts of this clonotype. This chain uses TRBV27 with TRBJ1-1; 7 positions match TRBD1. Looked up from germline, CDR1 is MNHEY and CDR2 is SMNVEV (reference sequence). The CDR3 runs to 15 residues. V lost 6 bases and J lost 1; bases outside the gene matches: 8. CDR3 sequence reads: CASSARQGRNTEAFF. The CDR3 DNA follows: TGTGCCAGCAGCGCGAGACAGGGCCGGAACACTGAAGCTTTCTTT.

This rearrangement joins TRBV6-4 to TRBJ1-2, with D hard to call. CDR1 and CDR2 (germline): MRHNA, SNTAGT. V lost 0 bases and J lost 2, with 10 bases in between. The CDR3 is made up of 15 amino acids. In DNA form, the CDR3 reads TGTGCCAGCAGTGACTCGGGCGGAACGAACTATGGCTACACCTTC. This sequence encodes CASSDSGGTNYGYTF.

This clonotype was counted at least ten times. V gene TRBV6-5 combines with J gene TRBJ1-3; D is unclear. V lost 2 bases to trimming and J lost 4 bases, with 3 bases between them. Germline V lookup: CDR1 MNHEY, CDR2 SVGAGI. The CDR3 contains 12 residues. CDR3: CASSYDGNTIYF. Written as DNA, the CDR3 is TGTGCCAGCAGTTACGACGGAAACACCATATATTTT.

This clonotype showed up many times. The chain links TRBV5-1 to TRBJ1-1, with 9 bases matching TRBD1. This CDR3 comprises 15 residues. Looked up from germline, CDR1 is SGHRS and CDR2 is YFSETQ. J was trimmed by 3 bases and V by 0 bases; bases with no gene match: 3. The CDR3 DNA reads TGCGCCAGCAGCTTGGGGGACAGGGACCACACTGAAGCTTTCTTT. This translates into CASSLGDRDHTEAFF.

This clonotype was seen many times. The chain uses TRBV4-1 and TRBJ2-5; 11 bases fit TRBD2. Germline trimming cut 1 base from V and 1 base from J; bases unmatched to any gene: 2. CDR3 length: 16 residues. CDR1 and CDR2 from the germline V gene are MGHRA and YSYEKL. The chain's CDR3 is CASSQVGLAVQETQYF. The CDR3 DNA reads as TGCGCCAGCAGCCAAGTGGGACTAGCGGTCCAAGAGACCCAGTACTTC.

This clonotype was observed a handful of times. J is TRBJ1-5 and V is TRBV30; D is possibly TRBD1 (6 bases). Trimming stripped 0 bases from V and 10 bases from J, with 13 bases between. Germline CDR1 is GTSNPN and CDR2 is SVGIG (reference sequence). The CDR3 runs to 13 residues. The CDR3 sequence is CAWSVQGGSPQHF. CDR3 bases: TGTGCCTGGAGTGTACAAGGGGGATCACCCCAGCATTTT.

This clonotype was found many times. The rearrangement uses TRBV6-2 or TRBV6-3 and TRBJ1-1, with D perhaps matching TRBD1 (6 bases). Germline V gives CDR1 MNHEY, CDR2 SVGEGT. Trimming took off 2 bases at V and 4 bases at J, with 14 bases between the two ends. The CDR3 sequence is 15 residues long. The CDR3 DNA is TGTGCCAGCAGTTACACCAGGGGTTTCTCCACTGAAGCTTTCTTT. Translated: CASSYTRGFSTEAFF.

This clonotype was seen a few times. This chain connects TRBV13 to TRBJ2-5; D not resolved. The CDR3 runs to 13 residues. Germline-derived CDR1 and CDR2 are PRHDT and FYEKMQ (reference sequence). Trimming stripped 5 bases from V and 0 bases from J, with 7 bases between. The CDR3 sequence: CASSPEDQETQYF. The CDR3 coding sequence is TGTGCCAGCAGCCCCGAGGACCAAGAGACCCAGTACTTC.

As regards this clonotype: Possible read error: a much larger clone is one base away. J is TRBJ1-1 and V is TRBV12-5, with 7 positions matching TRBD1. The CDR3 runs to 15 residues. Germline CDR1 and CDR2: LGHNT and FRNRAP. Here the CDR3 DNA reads TGTGCTAGTGGTTTGGGGACAGGTGCGAACACTGAAGCTTGCTTT. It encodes CASGLGTGANTEACF.

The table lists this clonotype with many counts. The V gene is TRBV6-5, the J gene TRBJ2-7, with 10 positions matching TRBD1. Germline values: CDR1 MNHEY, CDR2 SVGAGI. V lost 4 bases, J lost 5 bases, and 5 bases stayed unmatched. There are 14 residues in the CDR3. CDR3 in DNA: TGTGCCAGCAGTTCGGGACAGGGGAGCGACGAGCAGTACTTC. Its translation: CASSSGQGSDEQYF.

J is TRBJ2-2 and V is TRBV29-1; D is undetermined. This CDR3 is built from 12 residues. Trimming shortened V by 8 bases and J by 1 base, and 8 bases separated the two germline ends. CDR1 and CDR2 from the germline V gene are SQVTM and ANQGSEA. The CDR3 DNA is TGCAGCTGCTTCAGGAACACCGGGGAGCTGTTTTTT. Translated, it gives CSCFRNTGELFF.

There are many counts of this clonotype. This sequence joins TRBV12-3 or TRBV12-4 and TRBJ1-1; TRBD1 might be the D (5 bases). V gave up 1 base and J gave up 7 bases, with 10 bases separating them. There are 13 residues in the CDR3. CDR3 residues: CASSLGGGREAFF. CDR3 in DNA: TGTGCCAGCAGTTTAGGGGGCGGGCGTGAAGCTTTCTTT.

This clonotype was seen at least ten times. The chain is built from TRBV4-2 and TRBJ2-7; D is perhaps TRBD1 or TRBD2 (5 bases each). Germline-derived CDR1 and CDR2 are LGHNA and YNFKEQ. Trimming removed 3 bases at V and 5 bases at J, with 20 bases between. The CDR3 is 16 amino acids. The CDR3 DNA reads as TGTGCCAGCAGCCAGGATGTCGCAGGGACGGTCAACGAGCAGTACTTC. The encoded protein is CASSQDVAGTVNEQYF.

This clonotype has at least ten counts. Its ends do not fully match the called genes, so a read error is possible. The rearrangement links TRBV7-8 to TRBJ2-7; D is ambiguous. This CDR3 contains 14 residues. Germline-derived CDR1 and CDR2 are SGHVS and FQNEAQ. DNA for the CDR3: TGTGCCAACAGCTTAGCTGGGGATTCGGGCGAGCAGTACTTC. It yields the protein CANSLAGDSGEQYF.

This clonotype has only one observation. The CDR3 region has the DNA TGTGCCAGCAGTGAGTTAAGGTCTGAAGCTTTCTTT. It codes for CASSELRSEAFF. The V and J genes are TRBV6-1 and TRBJ1-1; D is unclear. The V gene's germline CDR1 is MNHNS and CDR2 SASEGT. The CDR3 loop spans 12 amino acids. Trimming removed 3 bases at V and 6 bases at J, with 8 bases between.

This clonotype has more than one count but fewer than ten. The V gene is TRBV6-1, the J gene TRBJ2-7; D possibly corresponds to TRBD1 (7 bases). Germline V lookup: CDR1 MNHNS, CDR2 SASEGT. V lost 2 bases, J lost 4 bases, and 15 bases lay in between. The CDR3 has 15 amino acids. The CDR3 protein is CASSEMQGGRYEQYF. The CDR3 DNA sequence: TGTGCCAGCAGTGAAATGCAGGGGGGACGATACGAGCAGTACTTC.

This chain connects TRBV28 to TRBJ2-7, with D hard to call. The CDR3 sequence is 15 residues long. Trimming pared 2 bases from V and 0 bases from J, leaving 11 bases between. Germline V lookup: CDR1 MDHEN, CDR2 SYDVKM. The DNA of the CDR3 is TGTGCCAGCAGTTTACCTGGGGTGCTCTCCTACGAGCAGTACTTC. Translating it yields CASSLPGVLSYEQYF. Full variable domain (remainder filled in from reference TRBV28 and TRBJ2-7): DVKVTQSSRYLVKRTGEKVFLECVQDMDHENMFWYRQDPGLGLRLIYFSYDVKMKEKGDIPEGYSVSREKKERFSLILESASTNQTSMYLCASSLPGVLSYEQYFGPGTRLTVT.

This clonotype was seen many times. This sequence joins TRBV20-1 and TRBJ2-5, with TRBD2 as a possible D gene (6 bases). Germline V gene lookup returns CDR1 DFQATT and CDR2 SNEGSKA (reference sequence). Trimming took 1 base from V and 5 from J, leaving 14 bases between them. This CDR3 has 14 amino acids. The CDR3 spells CSARGSSGVETQYF. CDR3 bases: TGCAGTGCTAGAGGTTCCTCGGGGGTGGAGACCCAGTACTTC.

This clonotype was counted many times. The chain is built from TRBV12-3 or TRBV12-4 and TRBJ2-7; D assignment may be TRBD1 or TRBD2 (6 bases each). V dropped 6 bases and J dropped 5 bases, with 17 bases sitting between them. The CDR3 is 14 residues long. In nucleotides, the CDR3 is TGTGCCAGCAGCCCCGAAGGAGGGGGGCACGAGCAGTACTTC. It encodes CASSPEGGGHEQYF.

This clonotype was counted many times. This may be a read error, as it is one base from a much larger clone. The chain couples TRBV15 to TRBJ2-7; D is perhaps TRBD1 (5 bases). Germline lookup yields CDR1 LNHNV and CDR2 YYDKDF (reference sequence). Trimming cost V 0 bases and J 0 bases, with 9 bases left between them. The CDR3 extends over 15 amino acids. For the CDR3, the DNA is TGTGCCACCAGCAGAGATAGGGGTAGCTCCTACGAGCAGTACTTC. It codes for CATSRDRGSSYEQYF.

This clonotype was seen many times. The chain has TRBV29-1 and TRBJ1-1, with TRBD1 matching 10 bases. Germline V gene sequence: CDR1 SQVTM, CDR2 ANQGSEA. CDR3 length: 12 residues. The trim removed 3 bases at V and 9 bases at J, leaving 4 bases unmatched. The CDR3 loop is CSVEGTGDQAFF. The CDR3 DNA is TGCAGCGTTGAGGGGACAGGGGACCAAGCTTTCTTT. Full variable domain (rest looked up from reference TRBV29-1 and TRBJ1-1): SAVISQKPSRDICQRGTSLTIQCQVDSQVTMMFWYRQQPGQSLTLIATANQGSEATYESGFVIDKFPISRPNLTFSTLTVSNMSPEDSSIYLCSVEGTGDQAFFGQGTRLTVV.

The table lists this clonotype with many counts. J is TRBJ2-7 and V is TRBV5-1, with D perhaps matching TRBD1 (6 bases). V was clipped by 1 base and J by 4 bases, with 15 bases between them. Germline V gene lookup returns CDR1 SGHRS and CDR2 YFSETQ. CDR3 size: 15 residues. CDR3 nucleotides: TGCGCCAGCAGCTTGTCCCAGGGGCTGGATTACGAGCAGTACTTC. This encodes CASSLSQGLDYEQYF.

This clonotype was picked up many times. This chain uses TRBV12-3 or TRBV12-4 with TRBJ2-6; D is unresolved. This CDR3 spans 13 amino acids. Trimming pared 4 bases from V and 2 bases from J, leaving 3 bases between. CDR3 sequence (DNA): TGTGCCAGCAGTTCGACTGGGGCCAACGTCCTGACTTTC. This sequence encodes CASSSTGANVLTF.

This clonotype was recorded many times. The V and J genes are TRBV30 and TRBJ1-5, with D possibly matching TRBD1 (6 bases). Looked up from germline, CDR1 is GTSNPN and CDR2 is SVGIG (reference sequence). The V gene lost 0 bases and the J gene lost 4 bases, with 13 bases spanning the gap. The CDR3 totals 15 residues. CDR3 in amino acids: CAWSVSQGFNQPQHF. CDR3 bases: TGTGCCTGGAGTGTAAGCCAGGGGTTTAATCAGCCCCAGCATTTT.

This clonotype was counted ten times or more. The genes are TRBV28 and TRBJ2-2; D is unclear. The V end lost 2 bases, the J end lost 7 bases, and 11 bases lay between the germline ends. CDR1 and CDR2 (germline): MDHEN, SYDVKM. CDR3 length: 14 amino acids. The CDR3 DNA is TGTGCCAGCAGTTTAGCCGATCTGGGCGGGGAGCTGTTTTTT. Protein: CASSLADLGGELFF.

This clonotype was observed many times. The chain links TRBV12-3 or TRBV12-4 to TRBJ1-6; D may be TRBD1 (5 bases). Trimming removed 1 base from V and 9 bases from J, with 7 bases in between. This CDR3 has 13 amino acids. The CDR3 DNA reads TGTGCCAGCAGTTTAGTTGGGGGTTCACCCCTCCACTTT. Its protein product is CASSLVGGSPLHF.

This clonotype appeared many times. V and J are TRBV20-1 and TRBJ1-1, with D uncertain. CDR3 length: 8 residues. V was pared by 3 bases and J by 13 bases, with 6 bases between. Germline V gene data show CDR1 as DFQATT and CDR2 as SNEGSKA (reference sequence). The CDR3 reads CSASALFF. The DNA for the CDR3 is TGCAGTGCTAGTGCGCTTTTCTTT.